This entry lists 20 T cell receptor beta chains sequenced from one sample in a study of Graves' ophthalmopathy and Graves' hyperthyroidism. From RNA, the CDR3 regions of TCR beta chains were amplified and sequenced. RT-PCR was first run with HTBI primers, then multiplex PCR in a second round. Via MiXCR, TCRdb re-called the multiplex PCR reads, giving one row per CDR3 protein. The sample has about 620,000 distinct CDR3 sequences, roughly 20% seen once. Sequencing used peripheral blood. The receptor set was obtained from a woman between 18 and 29 years old with stable Graves' hyperthyroidism. Some clones in this sample may be carry-over from other donors' samples.

There are a few counts of this clonotype. The chain recombines TRBV12-3 or TRBV12-4 with TRBJ2-2; a possible D gene is TRBD1 (5 bases). The CDR3 is 14 residues long. V gave up 2 bases and J gave up 5 bases, with 9 bases separating them. The CDR3 protein is CASSLTPGTGELFF. Here the CDR3 DNA reads TGTGCCAGCAGTTTAACTCCAGGGACCGGGGAGCTGTTTTTT.

This clonotype was seen more than once but under ten times. The chain carries TRBV6-2 or TRBV6-3 and TRBJ2-1, with no clear D. V gave up 2 bases and J gave up 6 bases, with 8 bases separating them. The CDR3 sequence is 13 residues long. Germline V gene data show CDR1 as MNHEY and CDR2 as SVGEGT. The CDR3 sequence is CASSYAPSNEQFF. CDR3 DNA sequence: TGTGCCAGCAGTTACGCGCCAAGCAATGAGCAGTTCTTC.

The chain has TRBV20-1 and TRBJ2-7; 9 bases line up with TRBD2. Trimming at V came to 0 bases and at J to 7 bases, leaving 10 bases not matched to a gene. CDR1 is DFQATT and CDR2 is SNEGSKA in the germline V gene (reference sequence). CDR3 size: 15 residues. Written as DNA, the CDR3 is TGCAGTGCTAGAGATCGGGTAGCGGGAGCAGGGGAGCAGTACTTC. Protein sequence: CSARDRVAGAGEQYF.

Turning to this clonotype: The junction departs from germline at one end; a sequencing error may be responsible. The CDR3: CATSREVRERNIKYF. CDR3 DNA sequence: TGTGCCACCAGCAGAGAGGTACGGGAGCGGAACATTAAGTACTTC. The V gene is TRBV15, the J gene TRBJ2-4; TRBD2 is a possible D gene (6 bases). Germline V gene data show CDR1 as LNHNV and CDR2 as YYDKDF (reference sequence). The CDR3 sequence is 15 residues long.

J is TRBJ2-7 and V is TRBV30; 14 bases map to TRBD2. V shed 1 base, J shed 6 bases, and the junction held 5 bases outside the gene matches. The CDR3 length is 15 residues. Per the germline V gene, CDR1 is GTSNPN and CDR2 is SVGIG (reference sequence). The CDR3 bases are TGTGCCTGGAGTGGACTAGCGGGAGGGCCCGGCGAGCAGTACTTC. Protein sequence: CAWSGLAGGPGEQYF.

This clonotype was found many times. CDR3 region: CSAPHPGMNTEAFF. In DNA, the CDR3 is TGCAGTGCTCCACATCCGGGGATGAACACTGAAGCTTTCTTT. This sequence joins TRBV20-1 and TRBJ1-1; D is undetermined. Trimming took 5 bases from V and 0 from J, leaving 13 bases between them. The CDR3 is 14 amino acids. CDR1 and CDR2 from the germline V gene are DFQATT and SNEGSKA (reference sequence).

There are a few counts of this clonotype. This clone may be a read error of a much larger clone one base away. The genes are TRBV28 and TRBJ1-1; TRBD1 might be the D (5 bases). Germline V gives CDR1 MDHEN, CDR2 SYDVKM. The length of the CDR3 is 16 residues. The CDR3, as DNA: TGTGCCAGCAGTTCACTATCAGGGATCGGGAACACTGAATCTTTCTTT. It specifies CASSSLSGIGNTESFF.

This clonotype was counted ten times or more. This chain links TRBV6-1 with TRBJ1-1; TRBD1 is a possible D gene (5 bases). The CDR3 is 13 amino acids. Germline CDR1 reads MNHNS; CDR2 reads SASEGT. With 9 bases removed from V and 1 base from J, the gap between germline ends came to 12 bases. CDR3 loop: CASRGGSNTEAFF. The CDR3 DNA reads as TGTGCCAGTCGTGGGGGATCGAACACTGAAGCTTTCTTT.

This clonotype was picked up many times. V and J are TRBV7-3 and TRBJ2-7, with 7 bases lining up with TRBD2. CDR1 is SGHTA and CDR2 is FQGTGA in the germline V gene. The CDR3 runs 14 residues. Trimming removed 2 bases from V and 6 bases from J; junction bases left unmatched: 7. CDR3 amino acids: CASSLSSLAAEQYF. In DNA form, the CDR3 reads TGTGCCAGCAGCTTATCGTCTCTAGCGGCCGAGCAGTACTTC.

This chain connects TRBV2 to TRBJ2-5; 14 bases match TRBD2. The ends lost 7 bases at V and 3 bases at J; junction bases unmatched: 1. This CDR3 contains 14 residues. Germline CDR1 SNHLY, CDR2 FYNNEI. The CDR3 coding sequence is TGTGCCAGCAAGGGACTAGCGGGAGAAGAGACCCAGTACTTC. It encodes CASKGLAGEETQYF.

This clonotype appeared many times. The chain combines TRBV7-2 with TRBJ2-4, with TRBD1 identical over 7 bases. The V and J ends lost 5 bases and 6 bases, in that order; junction bases with no gene match: 4. The CDR3 is made up of 13 amino acids. In germline, CDR1 is SGHTA, CDR2 FQGNSA. The CDR3 spells CASSVGQTNIQYF. CDR3 DNA: TGTGCCAGCAGCGTGGGACAGACAAACATTCAGTACTTC.

This clonotype was seen more than once but under ten times. This rearrangement joins TRBV6-1 to TRBJ2-5; a possible D gene is TRBD2 (5 bases). Germline CDR1 reads MNHNS; CDR2 reads SASEGT. This CDR3 is built from 15 residues. The V end was cut by 7 bases, the J end by 2 bases, with 17 bases between. CDR3 DNA: TGTGCCAGCACCCCGCGAGGGCTATATCAAGAGACCCAGTACTTC. Amino acids: CASTPRGLYQETQYF.

This clonotype occurred many times. The V call is TRBV11-3, the J call TRBJ2-5; maybe TRBD1 (6 bases). Trimming took off 5 bases at V and 3 bases at J, with 10 bases between the two ends. CDR1 is SGHNT and CDR2 is YENEEA in the germline V gene. The CDR3 has 13 amino acids. CDR3 region: CASSPRTEETQYF. The CDR3 coding sequence is TGTGCCAGCAGCCCTCGGACAGAAGAGACCCAGTACTTC.

In this sample, this clonotype turned up many times. V usage is TRBV9 and J usage is TRBJ2-7, with D maybe TRBD1 (8 bases). V gave up 3 bases and J gave up 8 bases, with 21 bases separating them. Germline V lookup: CDR1 SGDLS, CDR2 YYNGEE. The CDR3 loop spans 15 amino acids. CDR3 region: CASSEQGGSRSQQYF. The CDR3 region has the DNA TGTGCCAGCAGCGAACAGGGGGGGAGCCGTTCCCAGCAGTACTTC.

The chain combines TRBV5-4 with TRBJ1-6; possible D gene TRBD1, 5 bases. CDR3 length: 17 residues. V was pared by 0 bases and J by 8 bases, with 18 bases between. CDR1 is SGHNT and CDR2 is YYREEE in the germline V gene (reference sequence). CDR3 in DNA: TGTGCCAGCAGCTTGGGCGGGACGAGGACGGGATATTCACCCCTCCACTTT. Protein product: CASSLGGTRTGYSPLHF.

This clonotype occurred many times. The genes are TRBV13 and TRBJ2-7; 12 positions match TRBD2. Germline lookup yields CDR1 PRHDT and CDR2 FYEKMQ (reference sequence). The V and J ends lost 4 bases and 2 bases, in that order; junction bases with no gene match: 3. The CDR3 contains 15 residues. This CDR3 is CASSYRTSGTYEQYF. For the CDR3, the DNA is TGTGCCAGCAGCTACCGGACTAGCGGGACCTACGAGCAGTACTTC.

For this clonotype: Possible read error: a much larger clone is one base away. The chain is built from TRBV12-3 or TRBV12-4 and TRBJ1-1; D possibly corresponds to TRBD1 (5 bases). CDR3 length: 14 amino acids. The V gene lost 7 bases and the J gene lost 1 base, with 13 bases spanning the gap. The CDR3 loop reads CASTPTERNTEAFF. The CDR3 DNA reads TGTGCCAGCACTCCGACAGAGAGGAACACTGAAGCTTTCTTT.

J is TRBJ2-2 and V is TRBV3-1; D tentatively reads TRBD1 or TRBD2 (6 bases each). The CDR3 loop spans 16 amino acids. CDR1 LGHDT and CDR2 YNNKEL come from the germline V gene (reference sequence). The germline V and J ends were trimmed by 1 base and 6 bases, with 15 bases remaining between them. Here the CDR3 reads CASSQVRGRTPGELFF. The CDR3 DNA is TGTGCCAGCAGCCAAGTTCGGGGGCGAACACCCGGGGAGCTGTTTTTT.

This clonotype was detected ten times or more. The rearrangement uses TRBV9 and TRBJ2-7; 7 positions match TRBD1. Germline lookup yields CDR1 SGDLS and CDR2 YYNGEE. This CDR3 is 15 amino acids long. V dropped 0 bases and J dropped 1; count of bases not matched to a gene: 4. The CDR3, as DNA: TGTGCCAGCAGCGTAGGGGGACAGACTTCCTACGAGCAGTACTTC. Protein sequence: CASSVGGQTSYEQYF.

This clonotype turned up a few times. This rearrangement joins TRBV2 to TRBJ2-1; weak D call: TRBD1 (5 bases). CDR3 size: 15 residues. Trimming cost V 5 bases and J 1 base, with 12 bases left between them. Germline values: CDR1 SNHLY, CDR2 FYNNEI. CDR3 nucleotides: TGTGCCAGCAGTCCTCGACAGAATTCCTACAATGAGCAGTTCTTC. Protein: CASSPRQNSYNEQFF.